Shown below are 10 T cell receptor beta chains from a single sample sequenced in a study of Graves' ophthalmopathy and Graves' hyperthyroidism. As the template, RNA transcripts were used to amplify TCR beta CDR3 regions. The first round was an RT-PCR with HTBI primers, and the second round was a multiplex PCR. TCRdb called the multiplex PCR reads again in MiXCR, with one record for every CDR3 protein. The sample includes hundreds of thousands of distinct CDR3 sequences, 22% of them seen just once. The sequenced material came from peripheral blood. Receptors were obtained from a woman younger than 35 with stable Graves' hyperthyroidism. Some clones in this sample may be carry-over from other donors' samples.

This clonotype was detected ten times or more. A read error is likely, as this CDR3 ends without the conserved phenylalanine or tryptophan. The J gene is TRBJ1-5, the V gene TRBV7-2, with D unclear. CDR1 SGHTA and CDR2 FQGNSA come from the germline V gene. V was pared by 1 base and J by 5 bases, with 9 bases between. This CDR3 is built from 14 residues. The CDR3 here is CASSLVSTDQPQHL. The CDR3 DNA follows: TGTGCCAGCAGCTTAGTATCTACGGATCAGCCCCAGCATCTT.

The table lists this clonotype with many counts. The rearrangement uses TRBV6-1 and TRBJ2-5; D ambiguous. With 5 bases removed from V and 0 bases from J, the gap between germline ends came to 7 bases. CDR3 length: 13 amino acids. Germline values: CDR1 MNHNS, CDR2 SASEGT. CDR3 in amino acids: CASSKRYQETQYF. In DNA form, the CDR3 reads TGTGCCAGCAGTAAACGGTACCAAGAGACCCAGTACTTC.

A few counts support this clonotype. The rearrangement links TRBV15 to TRBJ1-5; D is ambiguous. V was shortened by 0 bases and J by 4 bases, with 13 bases between the two germline ends. CDR1 and CDR2 from the germline V gene are LNHNV and YYDKDF (reference sequence). CDR3 length: 16 residues. For the CDR3, the DNA is TGTGCCACCAGCAGAGATGAGGCCAGTCCGAATCAGCCCCAGCATTTT. Residues: CATSRDEASPNQPQHF.

Many counts were recorded for this clonotype. The J gene is TRBJ2-7, the V gene TRBV20-1, with 7 nucleotides matching TRBD2. The J segment lost 3 bases and the V segment lost 6 bases, leaving 11 bases of the junction unmatched. Germline lookup yields CDR1 DFQATT and CDR2 SNEGSKA (reference sequence). The CDR3 is 14 amino acids. This chain's CDR3 is CSAPTPRGDYEQYF. Here the CDR3 DNA reads TGCAGTGCCCCGACGCCCCGGGGGGACTACGAGCAGTACTTC.

This clonotype appeared many times. The genes are TRBV6-1 and TRBJ1-1, with D unclear. CDR3 size: 13 residues. Germline V gene data show CDR1 as MNHNS and CDR2 as SASEGT. The germline V and J ends were trimmed by 7 bases and 4 bases, with 13 bases remaining between them. CDR3 protein: CASTITEGTEAFF. CDR3 nucleotide sequence: TGTGCCAGCACCATTACAGAGGGCACTGAAGCTTTCTTT.

Of note for this clonotype: An end of the junction differs from the germline gene, which may be a read error. The rearrangement joins TRBV29-1 to TRBJ1-3, with D perhaps TRBD1 (5 bases). The CDR3 covers 15 residues. CDR1 and CDR2 from the germline V gene are SQVTM and ANQGSEA. CDR3 sequence: CGVERDSNSGNTIYF. Written as DNA, the CDR3 is TGCGGCGTTGAACGGGACTCTAACTCTGGAAACACCATATATTTT.

This clonotype has ten or more counts. The chain employs TRBV7-3 and TRBJ2-7, with 7 bases identical to TRBD1. The germline CDR1 and CDR2 sequences are SGHTA and FQGTGA. V shed 0 bases and J 5 bases; nucleotides not matched to a gene: 1. This CDR3 spans 13 amino acids. The CDR3 spells CASSLTGQDEQYF. CDR3 sequence (DNA): TGTGCCAGCAGCTTAACCGGACAGGACGAGCAGTACTTC.

This clonotype was recorded many times. CDR3 in amino acids: CASSPRDGGEPGLHETQYF. In nucleotides, the CDR3 is TGTGCCAGCAGTCCCCGCGACGGCGGGGAGCCAGGGTTACACGAGACCCAGTACTTC. The chain combines TRBV7-9 with TRBJ2-5, with TRBD2 as a possible D gene (6 bases). CDR1 and CDR2 (germline): SEHNR, FQNEAQ (reference sequence). The CDR3 length is 19 residues. The ends were cut back, 6 bases at V and 5 bases at J, with 31 bases in the middle.

This clonotype showed up many times. The rearrangement uses TRBV19 and TRBJ1-5; D gene unclear. The V and J ends lost 3 bases and 5 bases respectively, with 11 bases between them. The CDR3 loop spans 14 amino acids. CDR1 is LNHDA and CDR2 is SQIVND in the germline V gene (reference sequence). This CDR3 is CASSIGRIYQPQHF. CDR3 coding DNA: TGTGCCAGTAGTATCGGGAGAATCTATCAGCCCCAGCATTTT.

Ten or more counts support this clonotype. The chain recombines TRBV4-1 with TRBJ2-2; no clear D. Germline values: CDR1 MGHRA, CDR2 YSYEKL. The CDR3 is 13 amino acids. Deletions cut 6 bases from V and 4 bases from J, with 9 bases between. In nucleotides, the CDR3 is TGCGCCAGCAGGACGACGCGCACCGGGGAGCTGTTTTTT. This encodes CASRTTRTGELFF.